These 27 T cell receptor beta chains originate from one sample sequenced in a study of neurological immune-mediated disorders. TCRdb fed the 5' RACE reads into MiXCR, producing one record per CDR3 protein. The profile shows roughly 60,000 distinct CDR3 sequences, over 3.5% of them singletons. What was sequenced was CD4+ T cells from blood. The receptors derive from a woman in her thirties or forties with multiple sclerosis.

This clonotype showed up many times. This rearrangement joins TRBV4-1 to TRBJ1-5; D not certain. CDR1 is MGHRA, CDR2 YSYEKL, per germline. The CDR3 extends over 12 amino acids. Between the trimmed V and J ends, which lost 4 bases and 13 bases, there was a span of 14 bases. As DNA, the CDR3 is TGCGCCAGCAGCCGCCCTGGGCCTCAACAGCATTTT. As protein: CASSRPGPQQHF.

This clonotype was counted ten times or more. The gene calls are TRBV7-9 and TRBJ1-6; the D gene is possibly TRBD1 (5 bases). The CDR3 contains 17 residues. The germline V gene has CDR1 SEHNR and CDR2 FQNEAQ (reference sequence). V was pared by 3 bases and J by 7 bases, with 19 bases between. The CDR3 spells CASSLGGSSMWNSPLHF. For the CDR3, the DNA is TGTGCCAGCAGCTTGGGGGGGTCATCTATGTGGAATTCACCCCTCCACTTT.

This clonotype was counted at least ten times. J is TRBJ2-2 and V is TRBV11-3; D not resolved. This CDR3 has 13 residues. Germline lookup yields CDR1 SGHNT and CDR2 YENEEA. Trimming took off 1 base at V and 7 bases at J, with 7 bases between the two ends. The CDR3 spells CASSLVSVGELFF. As DNA, the CDR3 is TGTGCCAGCAGCTTAGTATCCGTCGGGGAGCTGTTTTTT.

This clonotype was counted ten times or more. As DNA, the CDR3 is TGTGCCAGCACCGATTGGTGGACTAGCACAGATACGCAGTATTTT. Protein: CASTDWWTSTDTQYF. The genes are TRBV2 and TRBJ2-3; D is perhaps TRBD2 (5 bases). Germline V CDR1 and CDR2: SNHLY, FYNNEI. Trimming took 7 bases from V and 0 from J, leaving 14 bases between them. The CDR3 is made up of 15 amino acids.

At least ten counts were recorded for this clonotype. The rearrangement uses TRBV10-3 and TRBJ1-1; D is ambiguous. Trimming removed 2 bases from V and 5 bases from J, with 9 bases in between. The CDR3 runs 13 residues. Germline V CDR1 and CDR2: ENHRY, SYGVKD. The DNA of the CDR3 is TGTGCCATCAGTGAGAGCCAGGTAACTGAAGCTTTCTTT. Its translation: CAISESQVTEAFF.

This clonotype was seen many times. This chain connects TRBV5-1 to TRBJ2-7; D may correspond to TRBD1 or TRBD2 (5 bases each). Looked up from germline, CDR1 is SGHRS and CDR2 is YFSETQ. This CDR3 comprises 14 residues. The V gene lost 0 bases and the J gene lost 2 bases, with 9 bases spanning the gap. The CDR3 DNA reads TGCGCCAGCAGCTTGGTGCAGGGAGCCTACGAGCAGTACTTC. Residues: CASSLVQGAYEQYF.

This clonotype was detected ten times or more. This rearrangement joins TRBV9 to TRBJ2-1; D remains ambiguous. Trimming left V 4 bases short and J 4 bases short, with 15 bases between. Germline V gene data show CDR1 as SGDLS and CDR2 as YYNGEE. The CDR3 extends over 15 amino acids. CDR3 loop: CASSPVSLGYNEQFF. The DNA for the CDR3 is TGTGCCAGCAGCCCCGTCAGCTTGGGGTACAATGAGCAGTTCTTC.

The CDR3 region is CASSVAEGHGTQYF. The CDR3 DNA reads as TGTGCCAGCAGCGTAGCTGAGGGGCACGGGACCCAGTACTTC. This chain uses TRBV9 with TRBJ2-5; either TRBD1 or TRBD2 may fit D (5 bases each). Per the germline V gene, CDR1 is SGDLS and CDR2 is YYNGEE. This CDR3 is 14 amino acids long. V was trimmed by 0 bases and J by 7 bases, leaving 13 bases between them.

By proportion, this clonotype is medium-sized. V and J are TRBV20-1 and TRBJ1-2; 9 nucleotides line up with TRBD1. This CDR3 comprises 16 residues. Trimming at V came to 6 bases and at J to 4 bases, leaving 15 bases not matched to a gene. Germline loops: CDR1 DFQATT, CDR2 SNEGSKA (reference sequence). The CDR3 sequence: CSALPGTGRSGYGYTF. CDR3 nucleotides: TGCAGTGCACTACCCGGGACAGGGAGGTCGGGCTATGGCTACACCTTC.

This clonotype was observed at least ten times. V and J are TRBV7-2 and TRBJ2-7; a weak D match, TRBD1 (5 bases). V shed 5 bases and J shed 1 base, with 9 bases lying between them. This CDR3 is built from 13 residues. Germline CDR1 reads SGHTA; CDR2 reads FQGNSA. The DNA of the CDR3 is TGTGCCAGCAGCCCAGGGATTTCCTACGAGCAGTACTTC. This sequence encodes CASSPGISYEQYF.

This clonotype has a count of ten or more. V and J are TRBV7-8 and TRBJ1-5; D not certain. Germline V gene sequence: CDR1 SGHVS, CDR2 FQNEAQ. This CDR3 spans 13 amino acids. With 0 bases removed from V and 12 bases from J, the gap between germline ends came to 12 bases. Here the CDR3 DNA reads TGTGCCAGCAGCTTAGCGGGCAGGAAATTCCAGCATTTT. It codes for CASSLAGRKFQHF.

This clonotype has a count of ten or more. This rearrangement joins TRBV6-6 to TRBJ1-5; TRBD1 matches 9 bases. Germline V gene lookup returns CDR1 MNHNY and CDR2 SVGAGI (reference sequence). The CDR3 loop spans 16 amino acids. V lost 6 bases, J lost 0 bases, and 6 bases stayed unmatched. The DNA of the CDR3 is TGTGCCAGCAGCACCGGACAGGGGAATAGCAATCAGCCCCAGCATTTT. It yields the protein CASSTGQGNSNQPQHF.

This clonotype was picked up many times. The chain employs TRBV5-1 and TRBJ2-3, with 8 bases identical to TRBD1. The V gene's germline CDR1 is SGHRS and CDR2 YFSETQ. CDR3 length: 15 amino acids. V gave up 2 bases and J gave up 1 base; unmatched junction bases: 3. CDR3 residues: CASSFRGLRTDTQYF. Written as DNA, the CDR3 is TGCGCCAGCAGCTTCAGGGGGCTTCGCACAGATACGCAGTATTTT.

The sample holds many counts of this clonotype. The chain joins TRBV20-1 to TRBJ1-2; D ambiguous. Germline V gene data show CDR1 as DFQATT and CDR2 as SNEGSKA (reference sequence). The V gene lost 6 bases and the J gene lost 7 bases, with 9 bases spanning the gap. This CDR3 comprises 10 residues. CDR3 in DNA: TGCAGTGCAAGGGCTGGTGGCTACACCTTC. The encoded protein is CSARAGGYTF.

In its sample, this clonotype was seen many times. V is TRBV12-3 or TRBV12-4 and J is TRBJ1-2; TRBD1 matches 7 bases. This CDR3 is 15 amino acids long. Trimming removed 7 bases from V and 4 bases from J; junction bases left unmatched: 12. CDR3 in amino acids: CASIFRDSGFYGYTF. CDR3 coding DNA: TGTGCCAGCATCTTCCGGGACAGTGGCTTCTATGGCTACACCTTC.

This clonotype came up many times. V and J are TRBV2 and TRBJ2-3; D gene unclear. This CDR3 contains 12 residues. Germline CDR1 is SNHLY and CDR2 is FYNNEI. V was cut by 8 bases and J by 0 bases, with 6 bases left in between. In DNA form, the CDR3 reads TGTGCCAGCCGACGAAGCACAGATACGCAGTATTTT. This sequence encodes CASRRSTDTQYF.

In its sample, this clonotype was seen many times. The chain couples TRBV11-2 to TRBJ1-6; 9 nucleotides agree with TRBD1. The ends lost 7 bases at V and 7 bases at J; junction bases unmatched: 8. Germline CDR1 SGHAT, CDR2 FQNNGV. This CDR3 region has 15 residues. The DNA of the CDR3 is TGTGCCAGCATGCCCCGGGGACAGGGAAATTCACCCCTCCACTTT. Amino acids: CASMPRGQGNSPLHF.

This clonotype occurred many times. The chain carries TRBV20-1 and TRBJ1-1, with 7 bases matching TRBD1. V was clipped by 7 bases and J by 1 base; unmatched bases: 3. This CDR3 region has 12 residues. Germline V lookup: CDR1 DFQATT, CDR2 SNEGSKA (reference sequence). CDR3 bases: TGCAGTGTATGGACAGGGAACACTGAAGCTTTCTTT. It translates to CSVWTGNTEAFF.

This clonotype has ten or more counts. The CDR3 reads CASSQGHRGPKGYEQYF. The CDR3 DNA is TGCGCCAGCAGCCAAGGCCACAGGGGGCCTAAAGGATACGAGCAGTACTTC. The rearrangement uses TRBV4-1 and TRBJ2-7; 9 bases line up with TRBD1. The CDR3 length is 17 residues. The V gene end was trimmed by 1 base and the J gene end by 4 bases; junction bases not matched to a gene: 11. Looked up from germline, CDR1 is MGHRA and CDR2 is YSYEKL.

This clonotype has a count of ten or more. The genes are TRBV29-1 and TRBJ2-3; 7 bases match TRBD2. In germline, CDR1 is SQVTM, CDR2 ANQGSEA. Losses at the gene ends were 4 bases for V and 4 bases for J; bases not matched to a gene: 8. This CDR3 has 14 residues. CDR3 sequence: CSVAKGTNADTQYF. The CDR3, as DNA: TGCAGCGTTGCCAAAGGGACTAACGCAGATACGCAGTATTTT.

This clonotype was seen many times. The V call is TRBV11-2, the J call TRBJ2-2; TRBD1 matches 7 bases. The CDR3 runs to 15 residues. Losses at the gene ends were 4 bases for V and 5 bases for J; bases not matched to a gene: 7. CDR1 SGHAT and CDR2 FQNNGV come from the germline V gene. CDR3 loop: CASSSLQGLTGELFF. The DNA for the CDR3 is TGTGCCAGCAGCTCGCTACAGGGGTTAACCGGGGAGCTGTTTTTT.

This clonotype was observed many times. V and J are TRBV7-2 and TRBJ2-3; D possibly uses TRBD1 or TRBD2 (6 bases each). Germline V gene lookup returns CDR1 SGHTA and CDR2 FQGNSA. The CDR3 sequence is 15 residues long. V dropped 2 bases and J dropped 2 bases, with 11 bases sitting between them. The CDR3 bases are TGTGCCAGCAGCTTAAGGGGGGATACCACAGATACGCAGTATTTT. It translates to CASSLRGDTTDTQYF.

This clonotype occurred a few times. The chain has TRBV18 and TRBJ2-1; possibly TRBD1 for D (5 bases). V was shortened by 4 bases and J by 7 bases, with 17 bases between the two germline ends. Germline CDR1 KGHSH, CDR2 LQKENI. This CDR3 region has 15 residues. Here the CDR3 reads CASSHWSRERNEQFF. The CDR3 DNA reads as TGTGCCAGCTCACACTGGAGCAGGGAAAGGAATGAGCAGTTCTTC.

V gene TRBV2 combines with J gene TRBJ2-4, with 7 nucleotides matching TRBD2. The length of the CDR3 is 15 residues. V gave up 8 bases and J gave up 7 bases; unmatched junction bases: 14. Germline V gene sequence: CDR1 SNHLY, CDR2 FYNNEI. The CDR3 loop is CASLAPIAGVNIQYF. CDR3 nucleotides: TGTGCCAGCCTTGCCCCCATCGCGGGGGTGAACATTCAGTACTTC.

This clonotype was seen ten or more times. The chain links TRBV20-1 to TRBJ2-2; TRBD1 agrees at 9 bases. The CDR3 is 15 amino acids. After removal of 6 bases from V and 5 bases from J, the junction contained 10 bases not matched to a gene. Looked up from germline, CDR1 is DFQATT and CDR2 is SNEGSKA (reference sequence). CDR3 in amino acids: CSAPGQGVRTGELFF. DNA of the CDR3: TGCAGTGCCCCGGGACAGGGCGTTCGTACCGGGGAGCTGTTTTTT.

This clonotype appeared many times. This chain uses TRBV20-1 with TRBJ2-3; D unresolved. V was pared by 3 bases and J by 0 bases, with 7 bases between. The germline CDR1 and CDR2 sequences are DFQATT and SNEGSKA (reference sequence). The CDR3 has 13 residues. CDR3: CSASDTSTDTQYF. For the CDR3, the DNA is TGCAGTGCTAGTGATACTAGCACAGATACGCAGTATTTT.

J is TRBJ2-1 and V is TRBV20-1, with 12 bases fitting TRBD2. This CDR3 is 15 amino acids long. V was pared by 4 bases and J by 0 bases, with 1 base of the junction left unmatched. Germline CDR1 DFQATT, CDR2 SNEGSKA (reference sequence). The CDR3 is CSATGLAGSYNEQFF. CDR3 sequence (DNA): TGCAGTGCTACGGGACTAGCGGGCTCCTACAATGAGCAGTTCTTC.